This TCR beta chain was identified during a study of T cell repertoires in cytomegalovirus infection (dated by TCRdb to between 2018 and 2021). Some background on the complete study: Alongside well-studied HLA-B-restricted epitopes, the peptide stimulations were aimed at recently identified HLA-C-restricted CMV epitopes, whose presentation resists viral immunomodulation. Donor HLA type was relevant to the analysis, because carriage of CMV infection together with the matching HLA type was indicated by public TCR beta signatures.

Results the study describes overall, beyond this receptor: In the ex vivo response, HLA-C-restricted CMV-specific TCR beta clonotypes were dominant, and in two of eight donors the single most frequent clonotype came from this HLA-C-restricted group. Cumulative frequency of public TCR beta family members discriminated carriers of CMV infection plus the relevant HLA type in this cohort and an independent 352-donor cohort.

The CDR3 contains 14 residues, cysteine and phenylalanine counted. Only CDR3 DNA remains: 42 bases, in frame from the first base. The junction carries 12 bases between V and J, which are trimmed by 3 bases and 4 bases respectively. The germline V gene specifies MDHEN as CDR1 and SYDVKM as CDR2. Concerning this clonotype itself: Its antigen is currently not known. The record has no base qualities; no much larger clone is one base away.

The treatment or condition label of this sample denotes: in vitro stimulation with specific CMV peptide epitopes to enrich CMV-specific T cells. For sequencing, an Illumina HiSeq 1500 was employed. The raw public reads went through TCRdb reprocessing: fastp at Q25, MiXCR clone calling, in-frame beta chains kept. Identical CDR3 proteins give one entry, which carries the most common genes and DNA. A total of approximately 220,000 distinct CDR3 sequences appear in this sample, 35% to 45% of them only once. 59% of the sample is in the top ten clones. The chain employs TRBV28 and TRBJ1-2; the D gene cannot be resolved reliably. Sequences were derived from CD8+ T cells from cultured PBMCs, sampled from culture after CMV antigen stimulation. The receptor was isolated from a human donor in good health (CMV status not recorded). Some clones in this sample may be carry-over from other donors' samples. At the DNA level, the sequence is TGTGCCAGCAGTTTCCTCAGCCCAGTCTATGGCTACACCTTC. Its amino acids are CASSFLSPVYGYTF.